The 8 T cell receptor beta chains listed next were all sequenced from one sample in a study of early T cells in non-severe SARS-CoV-2 infection. TCRdb processed the 5' RACE reads anew with MiXCR; each CDR3 protein has one entry. The sample includes 40,000 to 65,000 distinct CDR3 sequences, 7% to 9% of them seen just once. The sample consisted of whole blood. Receptors originate from an adult who was a healthcare worker with PCR-confirmed SARS-CoV-2 infection or an uninfected control (not recorded which).

This clonotype was detected ten times or more. The chain uses TRBV4-3 and TRBJ1-1, with a possible D match to TRBD1 (6 bases). V was clipped by 5 bases and J by 0 bases, with 13 bases between them. The germline V gene has CDR1 LGHNA and CDR2 YSLEER. The CDR3 spans 15 residues. The CDR3 coding sequence is TGCGCCAGCAGCTTAACTACAGGGTTGAACACTGAAGCTTTCTTT. This sequence encodes CASSLTTGLNTEAFF.

This clonotype came up many times. The chain has TRBV29-1 and TRBJ2-3; TRBD1 matches 8 bases. Germline values: CDR1 SQVTM, CDR2 ANQGSEA. The CDR3 has 15 amino acids. The trim removed 2 bases at V and 4 bases at J, leaving 8 bases unmatched. The CDR3 region has the DNA TGCAGCGTTGAATACGGGACAGGTCGGTCAGATACGCAGTATTTT. It encodes CSVEYGTGRSDTQYF.

This clonotype was detected many times. The gene calls are TRBV6-2 or TRBV6-3 and TRBJ1-1; possibly TRBD1 for D (5 bases). Germline values: CDR1 MNHEY, CDR2 SVGEGT. This CDR3 is built from 13 residues. With 2 bases removed from V and 6 bases from J, the gap between germline ends came to 10 bases. The chain's CDR3 is CASSYLGVPEAFF. The CDR3 bases are TGTGCCAGCAGTTACCTGGGGGTGCCTGAAGCTTTCTTT.

There are a few counts of this clonotype. One end of the junction varies from germline; a read error may be responsible. V and J are TRBV10-3 and TRBJ2-2; D not certain. Germline V CDR1 and CDR2: ENHRY, SYGVKD. This CDR3 is 14 amino acids long. In DNA, the CDR3 is TGTGCCATCAGTGAGCCCAGAGGAACCGGAGAGCTGTTTTTT. This encodes CAISEPRGTGELFF.

This clonotype showed up just a few times. The J gene is TRBJ2-3, the V gene TRBV30, with D perhaps TRBD2 (6 bases). The length of the CDR3 is 15 residues. V was trimmed by 0 bases and J by 2 bases, leaving 12 bases between them. CDR1 and CDR2 from the germline V gene are GTSNPN and SVGIG (reference sequence). CDR3 bases: TGTGCCTGGAGTGTAATAGGGAGGCCCACAGATACGCAGTATTTT. This translates into CAWSVIGRPTDTQYF.

V usage is TRBV9 and J usage is TRBJ2-3; D is unclear. The CDR3 totals 12 residues. V lost 0 bases, J lost 2 bases, and 1 base lay in between. The germline V gene encodes CDR1 SGDLS and CDR2 YYNGEE. CDR3 DNA: TGTGCCAGCAGCGTAGTCACAGATACGCAGTATTTT. Amino acid sequence: CASSVVTDTQYF. Supplemented by reference TRBV9 and TRBJ2-3, the full variable domain reads DSGVTQTPKHLITATGQRVTLRCSPRSGDLSVYWYQQSLDQGLQFLIQYYNGEERAKGNILERFSAQQFPDLHSELNLSSLELGDSALYFCASSVVTDTQYFGPGTRLTVL.

In this sample, this clonotype turned up many times. The rearrangement links TRBV9 to TRBJ1-2; TRBD1 aligns across 9 bases. Trimming took 4 bases from V and 8 from J; bases not matched to a gene: 6. CDR1 is SGDLS and CDR2 is YYNGEE in the germline V gene. CDR3 length: 13 amino acids. The CDR3: CASSPTGGYGYTF. As DNA, the CDR3 is TGTGCCAGCAGCCCTACAGGGGGCTACGGCTACACCTTC.

This clonotype was seen ten or more times. V is TRBV12-3 or TRBV12-4 and J is TRBJ2-3; no clear D. The V gene lost 6 bases and the J gene lost 2 bases, with 3 bases spanning the gap. This CDR3 has 11 amino acids. CDR3 in amino acids: CASRTTDTQYF. For the CDR3, the DNA is TGTGCCAGCAGAACCACAGATACGCAGTATTTT.